This T cell receptor beta chain originates from a study of blood T cell repertoires in COVID-19. Per the original data handling: Amplified reference gene primers provided the basis for estimating nucleated cell counts. Clones were read by immunoSEQ multiplex PCR, and TCRdb kept only the in-frame ones, dropping some. V and J calls and clone size follow that table, whereas D and trimming were derived from the DNA. The sample consists of fewer than 250,000 clones, more than 75% of them appearing once. Germline-derived CDR1 and CDR2 are SGHDN and FVKESK. This CDR3 has 15 residues. The V gene end was trimmed by 4 bases and the J gene end by 0 bases; junction bases not matched to a gene: 5.

This chain uses TRBV14 with TRBJ1-2; 7 positions agree with TRBD1. The source of this sequence is a woman aged 55-69 years with COVID-19, enrolled during active disease. Specimen: peripheral blood. This CDR3 reads CASSRDRIPNYGYTF. The CDR3 nucleotides are TGTGCCAGCAGCCGGGACAGAATTCCTAACTATGGCTACACCTTC.